The 19 T cell receptor beta chains in this list originate from one sample, sequenced in a study of CD8+CD57+ T cells in acquired aplastic anemia. Template material for TCR beta VDJ and CDR3 profiling consisted of genomic DNA. Each CDR3 protein is one row after TCRdb ran MiXCR on the reads. The sample yields around 200,000 distinct CDR3 sequences, approximately 60% seen once. Patients selected for sequencing had displayed CD8+CD57+ cell expansion by flow cytometry. The sequencing sample was made of sorted CD4+, CD8+, or CD8+CD57+ T cells (not recorded which) from PBMCs. These receptors all stem from a human donor with aplastic anemia.

The chain joins TRBV7-3 to TRBJ2-5; tentatively, D is TRBD2 (5 bases). CDR1 and CDR2 from the germline V gene are SGHTA and FQGTGA. Trimming left V 5 bases short and J 4 bases short, with 5 bases between. The CDR3 spans 11 residues. This CDR3 reads CASSAGETQYF. CDR3 DNA sequence: TGTGCCAGCAGCGCGGGAGAGACCCAGTACTTC.

The genes are TRBV19 and TRBJ1-1; D is unclear. CDR1 LNHDA and CDR2 SQIVND come from the germline V gene (reference sequence). V lost 4 bases, J lost 2 bases, and 11 bases lay in between. This CDR3 region has 14 residues. CDR3 in DNA: TGTGCCAGTAGTAGATCAGTAGATAACACTGAAGCTTTCTTT. Translated, it gives CASSRSVDNTEAFF. Based on the CDR3 plus reference TRBV19 and TRBJ1-1, the full variable domain is DGGITQSPKYLFRKEGQNVTLSCEQNLNHDAMYWYRQDPGQGLRLIYYSQIVNDFQKGDIAEGYSVSREKKESFPLTVTSAQKNPTAFYLCASSRSVDNTEAFFGQGTRLTVV.

The chain combines TRBV15 with TRBJ2-1; TRBD2 agrees at 10 bases. This CDR3 is 14 amino acids long. The germline V gene has CDR1 LNHNV and CDR2 YYDKDF (reference sequence). V was clipped by 3 bases and J by 7 bases; unmatched bases: 3. DNA for the CDR3: TGTGCCACCAGCAGGCCACTAGCGGGAAATGAGCAGTTCTTC. Amino acids: CATSRPLAGNEQFF.

This rearrangement joins TRBV20-1 to TRBJ1-2; no reliable D call. V lost 2 bases and J lost 2, with 15 bases in between. This CDR3 is built from 15 residues. Germline V CDR1 and CDR2: DFQATT, SNEGSKA (reference sequence). The CDR3 loop is CSARRVDLENYGYTF. The CDR3 DNA reads as TGCAGTGCTAGAAGGGTGGACTTAGAAAACTATGGCTACACCTTC.

The chain uses TRBV18 and TRBJ2-1, with D unresolved. Germline CDR1 KGHSH, CDR2 LQKENI. The germline V and J ends were trimmed by 0 bases and 12 bases, with 9 bases remaining between them. The CDR3 has 12 amino acids. CDR3 amino acids: CASSPPAERQFF. DNA of the CDR3: TGTGCCAGCTCACCACCGGCCGAGAGGCAGTTCTTC.

The chain joins TRBV7-8 to TRBJ2-3; the D gene could be TRBD1 or TRBD2 (5 bases each). This CDR3 is built from 16 residues. CDR1 is SGHVS and CDR2 is FQNEAQ in the germline V gene. Trimming removed 3 bases at V and 3 bases at J, with 16 bases between. In DNA form, the CDR3 reads TGTGCCAGCAGCTTCCTCCCTCGAGGGGTGACAGATACGCAGTATTTT. It specifies CASSFLPRGVTDTQYF. Full variable domain (missing parts from reference TRBV7-8 and TRBJ2-3): GAGVSQSPRYKVAKRGQDVALRCDPISGHVSLFWYQQALGQGPEFLTYFQNEAQLDKSGLPSDRFFAERPEGSVSTLKIQRTQQEDSAVYLCASSFLPRGVTDTQYFGPGTRLTVL.

This clonotype has a handful of counts. The chain recombines TRBV5-6 with TRBJ2-5, with D possibly matching TRBD2 (6 bases). The CDR3 spans 14 residues. CDR1 SGHDT and CDR2 YYEEEE come from the germline V gene. V was shortened by 4 bases and J by 0 bases, with 10 bases between the two germline ends. In nucleotides, the CDR3 is TGTGCCAGCAGCCTGCGGGGATACCAAGAGACCCAGTACTTC. Its protein is CASSLRGYQETQYF.

This clonotype appeared a single time. The chain carries TRBV2 and TRBJ1-4; 10 bases align to TRBD1. The germline V gene encodes CDR1 SNHLY and CDR2 FYNNEI. The CDR3 has 14 amino acids. The V segment lost 6 bases and the J segment 14 bases; nucleotides outside the gene matches: 12. CDR3 loop: CASSTGTGASGLFF. The CDR3 region has the DNA TGTGCCAGCAGCACCGGGACAGGGGCCAGCGGGCTGTTTTTT.

The chain couples TRBV20-1 to TRBJ2-7; D may correspond to TRBD1 or TRBD2 (5 bases each). Per germline, CDR1 DFQATT and CDR2 SNEGSKA (reference sequence). This CDR3 comprises 11 residues. With 6 bases removed from V and 9 bases from J, the gap between germline ends came to 15 bases. CDR3 nucleotides: TGCAGTGCCAGGGCGATGGGGGTGCAGTACTTC. The encoded protein is CSARAMGVQYF.

This clonotype showed up just once. For the CDR3, the DNA is TGTGCCAGCAGCTTAAGGACTAGCGGGGGGGCTAACATTCAGTACTTC. Residues: CASSLRTSGGANIQYF. The V call is TRBV7-2, the J call TRBJ2-4; 15 positions agree with TRBD2. Germline V gene data show CDR1 as SGHTA and CDR2 as FQGNSA. CDR3 length: 16 residues. V lost 2 bases and J lost 7; bases outside the gene matches: 3.

The chain employs TRBV10-3 and TRBJ2-7, with D perhaps TRBD2 (5 bases). This CDR3 is 13 amino acids long. CDR1 is ENHRY and CDR2 is SYGVKD in the germline V gene. V dropped 0 bases and J dropped 6 bases, with 9 bases sitting between them. This chain's CDR3 is CAISESTRGEQYF. In nucleotides, the CDR3 is TGTGCCATCAGTGAGTCCACTCGGGGCGAGCAGTACTTC.

This clonotype was seen a handful of times. The chain employs TRBV10-3 and TRBJ2-7; 9 bases line up with TRBD1. Germline CDR1 is ENHRY and CDR2 is SYGVKD. The CDR3 covers 14 residues. The J segment lost 2 bases and the V segment lost 6 bases, leaving 5 bases of the junction unmatched. The CDR3 loop reads CAIRGTGMTYEQYF. In DNA form, the CDR3 reads TGTGCCATCAGGGGGACAGGGATGACCTACGAGCAGTACTTC.

The chain uses TRBV7-6 and TRBJ2-5; D is perhaps TRBD2 (7 bases). The germline CDR1 and CDR2 sequences are SGHVS and FNYEAQ. V was pared by 3 bases and J by 4 bases, with 15 bases between. The CDR3 sequence is 15 residues long. The CDR3 sequence: CASSFGGGPGETQYF. The CDR3 bases are TGTGCCAGCAGCTTTGGGGGGGGGCCGGGAGAGACCCAGTACTTC.

Only a few counts were recorded for this clonotype. A single base separates this from a much larger clone, so it may be a read error. The gene calls are TRBV19 and TRBJ2-3; 8 positions agree with TRBD2. The germline V gene has CDR1 LNHDA and CDR2 SQIVND (reference sequence). The CDR3 covers 17 residues. The junction had 11 bases not matched to a gene; V was cut back by 0 bases and J by 6 bases. The CDR3 DNA reads as TGTGCCAGTAGTATAGATGTGGCTGGCGGGGGGTACGATACGCAGTATTTT. This gives the protein CASSIDVAGGGYDTQYF.

V usage is TRBV7-9 and J usage is TRBJ2-7, with unresolved D. The CDR3 has 13 amino acids. V dropped 7 bases and J dropped 5 bases, with 15 bases sitting between them. Germline V gives CDR1 SEHNR, CDR2 FQNEAQ (reference sequence). The CDR3 loop is CASNLVYGNEQYF. Written as DNA, the CDR3 is TGTGCCAGCAACCTAGTGTACGGCAACGAGCAGTACTTC.

The chain uses TRBV7-6 and TRBJ2-7, with 7 nucleotides matching TRBD1. Germline V gene data show CDR1 as SGHVS and CDR2 as FNYEAQ. V was clipped by 5 bases and J by 5 bases; unmatched bases: 21. This CDR3 has 18 residues. CDR3: CASSPEGDSNIWGHEQYF. The CDR3 DNA sequence: TGTGCCAGCAGCCCAGAGGGGGACAGTAATATCTGGGGCCACGAGCAGTACTTC.

The V gene is TRBV20-1, the J gene TRBJ2-7; TRBD2 aligns across 8 bases. This CDR3 contains 13 residues. The germline V gene encodes CDR1 DFQATT and CDR2 SNEGSKA (reference sequence). J lost 1 base, V lost 3 bases, and 2 bases had no gene match. For the CDR3, the DNA is TGCAGTGCTAGGGTAGCGGGGTCCTACGAGCAGTACTTC. Translating gives CSARVAGSYEQYF.

The V call is TRBV7-2, the J call TRBJ2-7, with D unresolved. Looked up from germline, CDR1 is SGHTA and CDR2 is FQGNSA. V lost 2 bases and J lost 0, with 5 bases in between. This CDR3 comprises 13 residues. In nucleotides, the CDR3 is TGTGCCAGCAGCTTACAGGTCTCCTACGAGCAGTACTTC. This sequence encodes CASSLQVSYEQYF.

This clonotype was found a few times. The chain links TRBV7-9 to TRBJ2-7, with 8 bases identical to TRBD1. The junction had 9 bases not matched to a gene; V was cut back by 6 bases and J by 2 bases. Germline-derived CDR1 and CDR2 are SEHNR and FQNEAQ (reference sequence). The CDR3 has 15 residues. The CDR3 DNA reads TGTGCCAGCAGTTTCTCGGGACAGGAAGCCTACGAGCAGTACTTC. Amino acid sequence: CASSFSGQEAYEQYF.